The clone carrying this T cell receptor (beta chain) was counted at least ten times. What it binds is not known. This specimen comes from a study of T-cell reconstitution after alpha-beta-depleted transplantation in children. Preparation of the TCRbeta library involved a method that used unique molecular identifiers. TCRdb processed the PCR reads anew with MiXCR; each CDR3 protein has one entry. The sample yields more than 200,000 distinct CDR3 sequences, about a quarter seen once. The germline V gene has CDR1 SQVTM and CDR2 ANQGSEA. The CDR3 contains 16 residues. J was trimmed by 5 bases and V by 2 bases; bases with no gene match: 6. Study findings and constraints: In patients about two months after transplant, alpha-beta T cells reportedly arose from several hundred expanded graft clones. T-cell counts and diversity were attributed mostly to newly produced T cells one year after transplant.

V is TRBV29-1 and J is TRBJ2-2, with 12 bases identical to TRBD1. The source is a girl aged 2 to 10 with Fanconi anemia, due to receive a stem cell transplant. Here the sequenced sample was PBMCs, taken before TCRalphabeta/CD19-depleted stem cell transplant. CDR3 sequence reads: CSVELGTGGATGELFF. The DNA of the CDR3 is TGCAGCGTTGAATTGGGGACAGGGGGCGCGACCGGGGAGCTGTTTTTT.